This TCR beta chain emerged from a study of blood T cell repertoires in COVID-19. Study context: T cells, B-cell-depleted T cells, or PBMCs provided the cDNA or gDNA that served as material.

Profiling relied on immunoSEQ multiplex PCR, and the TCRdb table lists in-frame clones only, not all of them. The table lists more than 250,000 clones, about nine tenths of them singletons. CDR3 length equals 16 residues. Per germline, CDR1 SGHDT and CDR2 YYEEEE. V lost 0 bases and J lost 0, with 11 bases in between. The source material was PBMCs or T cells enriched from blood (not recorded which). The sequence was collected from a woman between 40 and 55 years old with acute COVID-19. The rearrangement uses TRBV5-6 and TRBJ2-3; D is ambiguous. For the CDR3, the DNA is TGTGCCAGCAGCTTGGACTCGCGAGCTAGCACAGATACGCAGTATTTT. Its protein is CASSLDSRASTDTQYF.